The entry below gives a single TCR beta chain sequence along with its context. This sample stems from a study of blood T cell repertoires in COVID-19. About the study: Material from acute and convalescent COVID-19 was sourced from the United States, Italy and Spain. T cells, B-cell-depleted T cells, or PBMCs provided the cDNA or gDNA that served as material.

The junction had 4 bases not matched to a gene; V was cut back by 3 bases and J by 5 bases. The CDR3 consists of 16 residues. The germline V gene encodes CDR1 SGHNT and CDR2 YYREEE (reference sequence). As originally analysed: For nucleated cells, counts were estimated from reference gene primer amplification. Here immunoSEQ multiplex PCR was the method, and the copy in TCRdb shows in-frame clones only, minus some. That table supplies the V and J calls and clone size; D and trimming were determined from the DNA. Of 250,000 to 300,000 clones in the sample, around 91% were seen once. The sample comprised peripheral blood. The rearrangement links TRBV5-4 to TRBJ2-3; 15 nucleotides agree with TRBD2. The clonotype was recovered from a woman aged 60-75 years with acute or convalescent COVID-19. In DNA form, the CDR3 reads TGTGCCAGCAGCTGGACTAGCGGGAGGGCCATAGATACGCAGTATTTT. Protein sequence: CASSWTSGRAIDTQYF.